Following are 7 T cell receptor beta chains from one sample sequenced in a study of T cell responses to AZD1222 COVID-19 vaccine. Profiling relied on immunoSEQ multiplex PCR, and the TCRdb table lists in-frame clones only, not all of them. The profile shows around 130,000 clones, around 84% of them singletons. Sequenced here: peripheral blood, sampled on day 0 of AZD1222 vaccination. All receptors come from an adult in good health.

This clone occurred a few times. CDR3: CASSDFSQGGELFF. In DNA, the CDR3 is TGTGCCAGCAGTGACTTTTCCCAGGGCGGGGAGCTGTTTTTT. The chain joins TRBV6-4 to TRBJ2-2; tentatively, D is TRBD1 (5 bases). V was shortened by 1 base and J by 7 bases, with 10 bases between the two germline ends. The CDR3 has 14 amino acids. CDR1 MRHNA and CDR2 SNTAGT come from the germline V gene.

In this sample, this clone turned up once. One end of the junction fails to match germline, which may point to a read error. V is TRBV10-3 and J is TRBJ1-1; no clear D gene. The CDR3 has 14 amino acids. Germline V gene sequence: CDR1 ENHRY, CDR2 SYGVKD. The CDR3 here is CAISESRSAQRAFF. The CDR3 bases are TGTGCCATAAGTGAGTCGAGGTCAGCTCAGAGAGCTTTCTTT.

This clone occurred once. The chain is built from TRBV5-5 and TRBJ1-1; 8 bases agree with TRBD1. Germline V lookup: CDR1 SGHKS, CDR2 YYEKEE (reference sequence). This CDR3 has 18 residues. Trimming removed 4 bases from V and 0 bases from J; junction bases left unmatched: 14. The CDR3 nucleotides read TGTGCCAGCAGCCTACGCTCCGGGACAGGCAACATGAACACTGAAGCTTTCTTT. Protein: CASSLRSGTGNMNTEAFF. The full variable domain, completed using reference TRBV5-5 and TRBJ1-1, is DAGVTQSPTHLIKTRGQQVTLRCSPISGHKSVSWYQQVLGQGPQFIFQYYEKEERGRGNFPDRFSARQFPNYSSELNVNALLLGDSALYLCASSLRSGTGNMNTEAFFGQGTRLTVV.

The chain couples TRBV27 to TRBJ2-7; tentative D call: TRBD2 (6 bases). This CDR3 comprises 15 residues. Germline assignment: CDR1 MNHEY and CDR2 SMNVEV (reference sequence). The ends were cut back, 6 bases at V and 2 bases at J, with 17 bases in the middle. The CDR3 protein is CASRRGTLTTYEQYF. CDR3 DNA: TGTGCCAGCAGACGCGGGACGCTAACTACCTACGAGCAGTACTTC.

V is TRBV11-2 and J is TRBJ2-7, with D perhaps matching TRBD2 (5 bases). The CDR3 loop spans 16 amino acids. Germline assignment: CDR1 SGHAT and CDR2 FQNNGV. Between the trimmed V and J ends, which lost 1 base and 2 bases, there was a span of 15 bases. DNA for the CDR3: TGTGCCAGCAGCTTAGTTCCCTCTGCGGGCCCCTACGAGCAGTACTTC. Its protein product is CASSLVPSAGPYEQYF.

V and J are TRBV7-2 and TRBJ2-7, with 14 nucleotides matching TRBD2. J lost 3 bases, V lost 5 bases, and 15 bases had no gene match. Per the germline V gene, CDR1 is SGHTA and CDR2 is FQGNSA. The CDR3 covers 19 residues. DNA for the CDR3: TGTGCCAGCAGCATATCCGGGACTAGCGGGAGAAAGGGGGGCTACGAGCAGTACTTC. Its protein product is CASSISGTSGRKGGYEQYF.

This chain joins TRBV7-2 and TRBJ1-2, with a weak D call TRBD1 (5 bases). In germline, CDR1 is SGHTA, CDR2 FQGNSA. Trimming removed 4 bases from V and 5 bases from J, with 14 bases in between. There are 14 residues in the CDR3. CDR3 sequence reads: CASSSPPREYGYTF. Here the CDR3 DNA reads TGTGCCAGCAGCTCACCCCCCAGGGAGTATGGCTACACCTTC.